The entry below describes one T cell receptor beta chain. The authors made TCR beta cDNA from approximately 500 ng total RNA with a constant-region primer. Three nested multiplex PCR rounds, a slightly modified ARM-PCR method, built the TCR beta libraries. MiXCR was run by TCRdb on the multiplex PCR reads, yielding one entry per CDR3 protein. The sample has 250,000 to 400,000 distinct CDR3 sequences, about 62% seen once; the top ten hold roughly 9%. The data were taken from a study of tumor-infiltrating lymphocytes in primary liver carcinoma. Turning to the study itself: Sample counts of productive TCRbeta reads spanned roughly 3.65 to 7.13 million; these counts were similar across tissue types.

The researchers obtained blood RNA from unsorted whole blood and also extracted germline DNA. Patients were treatment-naive with chronic HBV infection. The sequence was collected from a man aged 40-49 years with primary liver carcinoma and hepatitis B virus infection. Sequences were obtained from peripheral blood.

The DNA for the CDR3 is TGTACTAGCAGTGACTTGACAGGGGGATACGGCTACACCTTC. Translation: CTSSDLTGGYGYTF. This chain uses TRBV6-6 with TRBJ1-2; 9 nucleotides align to TRBD1. This CDR3 region has 14 residues. Germline CDR1 reads MNHNY; CDR2 reads SVGAGI (reference sequence).